This record covers a single T cell receptor beta chain. The data were obtained in a study of blood T cell repertoires in COVID-19. At the level of the study: COVID-19 samples collected from the United States, Italy and Spain covered acute and convalescent phases. The analysed material was cDNA or gDNA that came from T cells, B-cell-depleted T cells, or PBMCs.

Original analysis: The authors estimated nucleated cell counts from reference gene primer amplification. Method: immunoSEQ multiplex PCR; TCRdb's copy keeps in-frame clones and lacks some. From that table come the V and J calls and clone size; the DNA was used to work out D and trimming. The table shows about 89,000 clones, with about 91% occurring only once. Germline CDR1 reads LNHDA; CDR2 reads SQIVND (reference sequence). The length of the CDR3 is 15 residues. Unmatched junction bases numbered 7, after V lost 5 bases and J lost 6 bases. The clonotype comes from a man between 60 and 75 years old with acute or convalescent COVID-19. The chain carries TRBV19 and TRBJ2-1; 10 bases agree with TRBD1. Sequenced input: peripheral blood. The CDR3 sequence is CASSVRDRGTNEQFF. CDR3 nucleotides: TGTGCCAGTAGTGTCCGGGACAGGGGAACCAATGAGCAGTTCTTC.